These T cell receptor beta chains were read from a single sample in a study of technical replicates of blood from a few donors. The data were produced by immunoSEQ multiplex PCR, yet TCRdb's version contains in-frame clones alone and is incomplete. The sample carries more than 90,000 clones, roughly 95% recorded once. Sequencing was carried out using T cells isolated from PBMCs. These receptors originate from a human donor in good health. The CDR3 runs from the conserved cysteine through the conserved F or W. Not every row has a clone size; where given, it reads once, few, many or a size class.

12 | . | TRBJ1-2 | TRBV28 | CASTGLRDGYTF
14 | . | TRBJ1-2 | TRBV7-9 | CASSGNQGIHGYTF
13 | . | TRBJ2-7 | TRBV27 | CASSLSVGSEQYF
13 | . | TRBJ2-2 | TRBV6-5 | CASTYLPTGELFF
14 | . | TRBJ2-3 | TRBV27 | CASSYGSTTDTQYF
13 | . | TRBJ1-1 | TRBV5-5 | CASSFGAYTEAFF
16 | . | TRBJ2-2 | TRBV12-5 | CASGLVASGKGGELFF
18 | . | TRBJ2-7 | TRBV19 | CASSIGALVGTGGSEQYF
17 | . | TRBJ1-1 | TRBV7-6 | CASTLHRGDFKRTEAFF
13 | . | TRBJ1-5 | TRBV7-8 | CASSSTGDQPQHF
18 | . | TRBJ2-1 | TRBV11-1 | CASSKFFVGASGGGEQFF
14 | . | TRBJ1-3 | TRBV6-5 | CASSYSIGGNTIYF
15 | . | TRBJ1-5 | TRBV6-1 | CASSEAHGYNQPQHF
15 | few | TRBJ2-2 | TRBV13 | CASSYGQGNTGELFF
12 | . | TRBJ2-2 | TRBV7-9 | CASSLQTGELFF
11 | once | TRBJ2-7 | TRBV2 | CASRGSVEQYF
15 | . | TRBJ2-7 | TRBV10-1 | CASSEFGSGSDEQYF
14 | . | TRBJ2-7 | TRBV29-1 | CSVGLGFGSYEQYF
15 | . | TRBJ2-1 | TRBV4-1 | CASSQSGTTYNEQFF
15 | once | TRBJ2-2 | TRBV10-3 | CAISGAGFITGELFF
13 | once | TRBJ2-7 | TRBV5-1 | CASSLERGNEQYF
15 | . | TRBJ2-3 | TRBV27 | CASNPTSGGAVTQYF
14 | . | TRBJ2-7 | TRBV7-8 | CASRVRRGMGEQYF
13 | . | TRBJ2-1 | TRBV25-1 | CASRDGSINEQFF
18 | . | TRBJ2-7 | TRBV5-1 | CASSLAGLRLAPVYEQYF
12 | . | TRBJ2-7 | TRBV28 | CASGQVNYEQYF
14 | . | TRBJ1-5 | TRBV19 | CASGGQGYNQPQHF
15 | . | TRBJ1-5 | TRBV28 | CASSLGQFSNQPQHF
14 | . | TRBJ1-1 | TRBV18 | CASSLTEGKTEAFF
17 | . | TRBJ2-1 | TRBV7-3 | CASSHPRDRESYNEQFF
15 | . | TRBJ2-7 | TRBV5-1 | CASSLRVAGVEEQYF
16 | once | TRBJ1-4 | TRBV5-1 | CASTDGTGVPNEKLFF
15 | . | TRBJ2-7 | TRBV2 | CASKIGTGGAGGQYF
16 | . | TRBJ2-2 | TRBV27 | CASSLLGDWMGGELFF
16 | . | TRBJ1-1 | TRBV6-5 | CASSYSASGPASEAFF
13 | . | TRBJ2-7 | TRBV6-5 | CASTESGNLQQYF
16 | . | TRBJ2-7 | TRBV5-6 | CASTPGLAGGLPEQYF
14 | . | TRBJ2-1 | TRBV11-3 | CASSSSRGGNEQFF
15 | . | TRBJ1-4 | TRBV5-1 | CASSLLSATNEKLFF
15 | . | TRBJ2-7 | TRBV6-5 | CASSYGDTLSYEQYF
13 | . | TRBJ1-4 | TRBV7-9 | CASSQTGGEKLFF